The 6 T cell receptor beta chains presented below share a single source sample, sequenced in a study of metastatic and nonmetastatic thyroid tumors. Patients were all untreated before their thyroid surgery. TCRdb re-called clones via MiXCR from the PCR reads. The sample holds around 53,000 clones, 20% to 25% seen once. The sequenced material came from blood. These receptors originate from a female donor with papillary thyroid cancer or a benign thyroid nodule (not recorded which). Some clones in this sample may be carry-over from other donors' samples.

This clone came up many times. This may be a read error, as it is one base from a much larger clone. The same CDR3 can be traced to other DNA sequences in this sample. J is TRBJ1-2 and V is TRBV6-1; TRBD1 is a possible D gene (5 bases). CDR3 size: 11 residues. Deletions cut 5 bases from V and 8 bases from J, with 9 bases between. The germline gives CDR1 MNHNS, CDR2 SASEGT. Written as DNA, the CDR3 is TGTGCCAGCAGTCCCGGGACCGGCTACACCTTC. Its translation: CASSPGTGYTF.

This clone was observed at least ten times. The gene calls are TRBV20-1 and TRBJ2-1; 9 bases align to TRBD2. V shed 5 bases, J shed 7 bases, and the junction held 9 bases outside the gene matches. CDR1 and CDR2 from the germline V gene are DFQATT and SNEGSKA (reference sequence). The CDR3 spans 14 residues. Here the CDR3 DNA reads TGCAGTGCTTCCCCGGGACTAGCAATGAATGAGCAGTTCTTC. Translating gives CSASPGLAMNEQFF.

This clone appeared many times. V usage is TRBV6-1 and J usage is TRBJ1-1, with unresolved D. The germline gives CDR1 MNHNS, CDR2 SASEGT. The CDR3 is 14 residues long. CDR3 loop: CARATTTMNTEAFF. The DNA of the CDR3 is TGTGCGAGAGCGACAACGACTATGAACACTGAAGCTTTCTTT.

The J gene is TRBJ2-7, the V gene TRBV5-1; 7 positions agree with TRBD2. V dropped 0 bases and J dropped 8; count of bases not matched to a gene: 11. Germline CDR1 reads SGHRS; CDR2 reads YFSETQ. This CDR3 is built from 15 residues. The CDR3 region has the DNA TGCGCCAGCAGCTTGGATCTAGAGGGAGGGTCCAAGCAGTACTTC. Protein product: CASSLDLEGGSKQYF.

V usage is TRBV20-1 and J usage is TRBJ1-5; 8 bases match TRBD1. The germline CDR1 and CDR2 sequences are DFQATT and SNEGSKA (reference sequence). CDR3 length: 13 residues. DNA of the CDR3: TGCTGGGCTAAACGACAGGGGCATCAGCCCCAGCATTTT. This translates into CWAKRQGHQPQHF.

This clone was counted many times. V usage is TRBV3-1 and J usage is TRBJ2-2; 8 bases are a match to TRBD2. The V gene end was trimmed by 0 bases and the J gene end by 4 bases; junction bases not matched to a gene: 7. Germline assignment: CDR1 LGHDT and CDR2 YNNKEL (reference sequence). CDR3 length equals 17 residues. The CDR3 DNA reads TGTGCCAGCAGCCAAGACTCAACTAGCGGTGGCACCGGGGAGCTGTTTTTT. Translation: CASSQDSTSGGTGELFF.